This T cell receptor beta chain is drawn from a study of blood T cell repertoires in COVID-19. The germline V gene encodes CDR1 LNHDA and CDR2 SQIVND (reference sequence). CDR3 length equals 14 residues. V lost 5 bases to trimming and J lost 4 bases; unmatched junction nucleotides: 3. Sequencing used immunoSEQ multiplex PCR; TCRdb keeps in-frame clones, though not all of them. The table records more than 85,000 clones, approximately 80% of them present only once. The material sequenced was peripheral blood. V and J are TRBV19 and TRBJ2-3, with 10 positions matching TRBD1. The receptor was derived from a woman older than 75 with active or convalescent COVID-19. Here the CDR3 reads CASSSGQGADTQYF. In nucleotides, the CDR3 is TGTGCCAGTAGTTCCGGACAGGGGGCAGATACGCAGTATTTT.